This T cell receptor beta chain was captured by sequencing in a study of blood T cell repertoires in COVID-19. Sequencing was performed with immunoSEQ multiplex PCR; in TCRdb, only in-frame clones are kept and a portion is missing. This table holds around 250,000 clones, about four fifths found once. The CDR3 is 16 amino acids. The germline V and J ends were trimmed by 5 bases and 0 bases, with 14 bases remaining between them. Per germline, CDR1 SGHTA and CDR2 FQGNSA. No more than 2 weeks before study entry, exposed participants had met a case of COVID-19. The TCR sequence derives from a man aged 35 to 55 who had been exposed to COVID-19. The sample was PBMCs or T cells enriched from blood (not recorded which). The chain couples TRBV7-2 to TRBJ1-5; no definite D call. CDR3 in amino acids: CASSPTSPYSNQPQHF. The DNA of the CDR3 is TGTGCCAGCAGCCCCACCTCGCCCTATAGCAATCAGCCCCAGCATTTT.